Listed here are 26 T cell receptor beta chains from one sample, sequenced in a study of T cells in Graves' hyperthyroidism and ophthalmopathy. Authors of the study amplified TCR beta CDR3 regions from RNA transcripts. The primer set for the first-round RT-PCR of the TCR CDR3 was HTBI. MiXCR, run by TCRdb on the multiplex PCR reads, gives a single entry per CDR3 protein. The sample includes 650,000 to 850,000 distinct CDR3 sequences, about 17% of them seen just once. The sample comprised blood. Receptors were obtained from a woman aged 45-65 years with Graves' hyperthyroidism that later progressed to Graves' ophthalmopathy.

This clonotype was seen repeatedly, ten times or more. CDR3 region: CASSPRRTSYEQYF. CDR3 bases: TGCGCCAGCAGCCCACGCCGCACCTCTTACGAGCAGTACTTC. This chain connects TRBV5-1 to TRBJ2-7; no reliable D call. The CDR3 covers 14 residues. The V end was cut by 4 bases, the J end by 4 bases, with 15 bases between. The germline V gene has CDR1 SGHRS and CDR2 YFSETQ.

This clonotype was picked up a small number of times. V gene TRBV6-2 or TRBV6-3 combines with J gene TRBJ1-1, with D uncertain. The V and J ends lost 6 bases and 5 bases respectively, with 25 bases between them. The CDR3 runs 17 residues. Germline-derived CDR1 and CDR2 are MNHEY and SVGEGT. The CDR3 sequence: CASSYEKKTEVDTEAFF. The CDR3 nucleotides are TGTGCCAGCAGCTACGAAAAGAAGACCGAGGTGGATACTGAAGCTTTCTTT.

This clonotype came up a few times. This chain uses TRBV4-1 with TRBJ2-3; TRBD2 matches 8 bases. V trimming: 3 bases; J trimming: 0 bases; junction bases outside the gene matches: 5. The CDR3 covers 16 residues. The germline V gene has CDR1 MGHRA and CDR2 YSYEKL. The CDR3 DNA sequence: TGCGCCAGCAGCCATCTTTCGGGGGGGAGCACAGATACGCAGTATTTT. It specifies CASSHLSGGSTDTQYF.

This clonotype was detected many times. The V call is TRBV20-1, the J call TRBJ2-5; 11 bases align to TRBD2. Germline CDR1 and CDR2: DFQATT and SNEGSKA (reference sequence). This CDR3 is 15 amino acids long. Written as DNA, the CDR3 is TGCAGCGCCTTTACTAGCGGGGGATACCAAGAGACCCAGTACTTC. Translated, it gives CSAFTSGGYQETQYF.

This rearrangement joins TRBV20-1 to TRBJ1-1; D gene unclear. This CDR3 has 14 residues. The V end lost 0 bases, the J end lost 2 bases, and 10 bases lay between the germline ends. The germline V gene encodes CDR1 DFQATT and CDR2 SNEGSKA (reference sequence). In DNA, the CDR3 is TGCAGTGCTAGAGAGTCGCGGATCAACACTGAAGCTTTCTTT. Its protein product is CSARESRINTEAFF.

This clonotype was seen a handful of times. The V gene is TRBV28, the J gene TRBJ1-3; D is uncertain. CDR1 is MDHEN and CDR2 is SYDVKM in the germline V gene. The CDR3 has 14 amino acids. The V end lost 7 bases, the J end lost 0 bases, and 10 bases lay between the germline ends. CDR3 in amino acids: CASNTGSSGNTIYF. The CDR3 DNA reads TGTGCCAGCAATACGGGGAGCTCTGGAAACACCATATATTTT.

This clonotype was detected only a few times. This chain joins TRBV28 and TRBJ1-3; D not certain. The CDR3 loop spans 14 amino acids. Germline CDR1 is MDHEN and CDR2 is SYDVKM. Trimming stripped 5 bases from V and 0 bases from J, with 8 bases between. CDR3 sequence: CASSENYSGNTIYF. CDR3 sequence (DNA): TGTGCCAGCAGTGAGAATTACTCTGGAAACACCATATATTTT.

This clonotype occurred many times. The chain couples TRBV3-1 to TRBJ2-1, with TRBD2 matching over 9 bases. This CDR3 region has 16 residues. Germline V lookup: CDR1 LGHDT, CDR2 YNNKEL (reference sequence). The V and J ends lost 4 bases and 9 bases, in that order; junction bases with no gene match: 13. CDR3: CASSPLSRGGLFEQFF. The CDR3, as DNA: TGTGCCAGCAGCCCTCTCTCGCGGGGGGGGCTGTTTGAGCAGTTCTTC.

Comments on this clonotype: The junction differs from germline at one of its ends, possibly a read error. This chain links TRBV11-3 with TRBJ1-2; D perhaps matches TRBD1 (6 bases). The CDR3 has 15 residues. Germline values: CDR1 SGHNT, CDR2 YENEEA. This chain's CDR3 is CASSFHLDSGYGYAF. The DNA for the CDR3 is TGTGCCAGCAGCTTCCATTTGGACAGCGGCTATGGCTACGCCTTC.

This clonotype was seen a handful of times. The chain combines TRBV4-2 with TRBJ2-1; D gene unclear. The V gene lost 0 bases and the J gene lost 5 bases, with 14 bases spanning the gap. Looked up from germline, CDR1 is LGHNA and CDR2 is YNFKEQ. This CDR3 is 16 amino acids long. In DNA, the CDR3 is TGTGCCAGCAGCCAAGATTCGGCGGAAATCCACAATGAGCAGTTCTTC. This encodes CASSQDSAEIHNEQFF.

This clonotype came up many times. V gene TRBV20-1 combines with J gene TRBJ1-2, with TRBD1 matching 9 bases. The CDR3 loop spans 13 amino acids. The ends lost 0 bases at V and 4 bases at J; junction bases unmatched: 0. Per the germline V gene, CDR1 is DFQATT and CDR2 is SNEGSKA (reference sequence). As DNA, the CDR3 is TGCAGTGCTAGAGAGGACAGGGGCTATGGCTACACCTTC. As protein: CSAREDRGYGYTF.

Many counts were recorded for this clonotype. The chain is built from TRBV11-1 and TRBJ1-1; no clear D. The CDR3 covers 16 residues. From germline, CDR1 is SGHAT and CDR2 FQDESV (reference sequence). Trimming removed 4 bases from V and 0 bases from J, with 15 bases in between. The CDR3 protein is CASSSSLTAMNTEAFF. The CDR3 nucleotides read TGTGCCAGCAGCTCTAGTTTAACAGCCATGAACACTGAAGCTTTCTTT.

The sample holds a few counts of this clonotype. The gene calls are TRBV19 and TRBJ2-3, with D uncertain. The V end lost 5 bases, the J end lost 1 base, and 7 bases lay between the germline ends. The CDR3 has 13 amino acids. Germline assignment: CDR1 LNHDA and CDR2 SQIVND (reference sequence). CDR3 sequence: CASSWSRTDTQYF. The CDR3 DNA reads TGTGCCAGTAGTTGGAGTCGCACAGATACGCAGTATTTT.

This clonotype came up many times. The V call is TRBV20-1, the J call TRBJ2-5; 10 bases line up with TRBD2. The germline CDR1 and CDR2 sequences are DFQATT and SNEGSKA (reference sequence). The CDR3 is made up of 16 amino acids. The junction had 9 bases not matched to a gene; V was cut back by 1 base and J by 4 bases. This CDR3 is CSARGAKSGGAETQYF. CDR3 DNA: TGCAGTGCTAGAGGCGCGAAGAGCGGGGGGGCAGAGACCCAGTACTTC.

This clonotype was counted a few times. The V gene is TRBV7-2, the J gene TRBJ2-3; D gene unclear. Looked up from germline, CDR1 is SGHTA and CDR2 is FQGNSA. V dropped 2 bases and J dropped 4 bases, with 7 bases sitting between them. The CDR3 consists of 13 residues. The CDR3 here is CASSLIPADTQYF. CDR3 sequence (DNA): TGTGCCAGCAGCTTAATCCCAGCAGATACGCAGTATTTT.

This sequence joins TRBV20-1 and TRBJ2-5; D not certain. Germline V gene lookup returns CDR1 DFQATT and CDR2 SNEGSKA (reference sequence). The germline V and J ends were trimmed by 3 bases and 5 bases, with 13 bases remaining between them. The CDR3 totals 13 residues. Here the CDR3 reads CSASETAMETQYF. The CDR3 DNA reads TGCAGTGCTAGTGAAACGGCGATGGAGACCCAGTACTTC.

The table lists this clonotype with many counts. This chain links TRBV20-1 with TRBJ2-1; 8 positions match TRBD2. CDR1 DFQATT and CDR2 SNEGSKA come from the germline V gene (reference sequence). There are 15 residues in the CDR3. V was clipped by 3 bases and J by 3 bases; unmatched bases: 7. The CDR3 reads CSASTGGAYYNEQFF. The CDR3 nucleotides are TGCAGTGCTAGTACCGGGGGGGCGTACTACAATGAGCAGTTCTTC.

This clonotype was seen a few times. This could be a read error, since a much larger clone is one nucleotide away. The chain combines TRBV12-3 or TRBV12-4 with TRBJ1-1, with D unresolved. V was clipped by 6 bases and J by 0 bases, with 14 bases between them. The CDR3 consists of 15 residues. CDR3 sequence (DNA): TGTGCCAGCAGCTCGGGCAGAGGAATGAACACTGAAGCTTTCTTT. It is translated as CASSSGRGMNTEAFF.

This clonotype was seen repeatedly, ten times or more. The chain joins TRBV6-1 to TRBJ2-7; 7 bases are shared with TRBD2. The CDR3 consists of 15 residues. Losses at the gene ends were 5 bases for V and 3 bases for J; bases not matched to a gene: 10. The germline V gene has CDR1 MNHNS and CDR2 SASEGT. CDR3 sequence reads: CASSFTQRGYYEQYF. CDR3 in DNA: TGTGCCAGCAGTTTTACCCAGCGGGGATACTACGAGCAGTACTTC.

This clonotype was seen many times. The chain has TRBV12-3 or TRBV12-4 and TRBJ1-1, with a possible D match to TRBD1 (5 bases). V was pared by 5 bases and J by 4 bases, with 14 bases between. CDR3 length: 14 amino acids. In DNA, the CDR3 is TGTGCCAGCAGTCGCACCACAGGCATCACTGAAGCTTTCTTT. Translation: CASSRTTGITEAFF.

This clonotype was counted ten times or more. This chain joins TRBV2 and TRBJ2-1; 11 bases are shared with TRBD2. J was trimmed by 2 bases and V by 6 bases; bases with no gene match: 9. Germline CDR1 and CDR2: SNHLY and FYNNEI. The CDR3 is made up of 17 amino acids. The CDR3 spells CASRTTVAGGPYNEQFF. Written as DNA, the CDR3 is TGTGCCAGCAGGACAACCGTAGCGGGGGGGCCCTACAATGAGCAGTTCTTC.

In its sample, this clonotype was seen many times. The rearrangement links TRBV2 to TRBJ1-5; the D is unclear. Germline V gene data show CDR1 as SNHLY and CDR2 as FYNNEI. The CDR3 contains 16 residues. V was trimmed by 3 bases and J by 0 bases, leaving 12 bases between them. CDR3 in amino acids: CASSDSVVHSNQPQHF. The CDR3 nucleotides read TGTGCCAGCAGTGATTCGGTTGTCCATAGCAATCAGCCCCAGCATTTT.

The chain has TRBV7-9 and TRBJ1-2; D uncertain. The V and J ends lost 4 bases and 11 bases respectively, with 17 bases between them. Germline loops: CDR1 SEHNR, CDR2 FQNEAQ (reference sequence). The CDR3 is 13 residues long. In DNA, the CDR3 is TGTGCCAGCAGCTCCTCCGGTCGAGTACGTTACACCTTC. Translation gives CASSSSGRVRYTF.

This clonotype was seen only a few times. The chain has TRBV7-8 and TRBJ2-5; perhaps TRBD1 as D (6 bases). CDR3 length equals 14 residues. V gave up 0 bases and J gave up 13 bases, with 18 bases separating them. Germline V lookup: CDR1 SGHVS, CDR2 FQNEAQ. CDR3 in DNA: TGTGCCAGCAGCTTAGCGGCAGGACAGAAGACTCGGTACTTC. It is translated as CASSLAAGQKTRYF.

The V and J genes are TRBV7-2 and TRBJ2-3; the D gene could be TRBD1 or TRBD2 (5 bases each). V was cut by 7 bases and J by 5 bases, with 19 bases left in between. Germline V CDR1 and CDR2: SGHTA, FQGNSA. CDR3 length: 15 residues. Written as DNA, the CDR3 is TGTGCCAGCACCCCTCTAGAGGGGATGAGAGATACGCAGTATTTT. Protein: CASTPLEGMRDTQYF. The full variable domain, completed using reference TRBV7-2 and TRBJ2-3, is GAGVSQSPSNKVTEKGKDVELRCDPISGHTALYWYRQSLGQGLEFLIYFQGNSAPDKSGLPSDRFSAERTGGSVSTLTIQRTQQEDSAVYLCASTPLEGMRDTQYFGPGTRLTVL.

There are a few counts of this clonotype. The gene calls are TRBV30 and TRBJ1-4; 8 nucleotides line up with TRBD1. The CDR3 runs 15 residues. CDR1 is GTSNPN, CDR2 SVGIG, per germline (reference sequence). Trimming removed 3 bases from V and 2 bases from J; junction bases left unmatched: 5. The CDR3 sequence is CAWSGDRGTNEKLFF. CDR3 coding DNA: TGTGCCTGGAGCGGAGACAGGGGTACTAATGAAAAACTGTTTTTT. Full variable domain (remainder filled in from reference TRBV30 and TRBJ1-4): SQTIHQWPATLVQPVGSPLSLECTVEGTSNPNLYWYRQAAGRGLQLLFYSVGIGQISSEVPQNLSASRPQDRQFILSSKKLLLSDSGFYLCAWSGDRGTNEKLFFGSGTQLSVL.